The 26 T cell receptor beta chains below were found in one sample sequenced in a study of blood T cells in healthy people across ages. Sample-barcoded 5' priming and a J-beta primer mix drove a second PCR of 7 to 11 cycles. One entry per CDR3 protein results from TCRdb running MiXCR on the 5' RACE reads. The table records hundreds of thousands of distinct CDR3 sequences, around 49% of them present only once. The specimen sequenced was blood. These receptors originate from a woman aged 55-70 years in good health.

The chain recombines TRBV6-1 with TRBJ2-2; 10 bases are a match to TRBD1. This CDR3 is 18 amino acids long. The germline V gene has CDR1 MNHNS and CDR2 SASEGT. V shed 6 bases and J 4 bases; nucleotides not matched to a gene: 14. The CDR3 is CASRPGQGFRSRTGELFF. Written as DNA, the CDR3 is TGTGCCAGCAGGCCGGGACAGGGGTTTCGAAGTCGCACCGGGGAGCTGTTTTTT.

The chain recombines TRBV27 with TRBJ2-1; 8 bases agree with TRBD2. V was clipped by 7 bases and J by 4 bases; unmatched bases: 12. This CDR3 has 16 amino acids. The germline gives CDR1 MNHEY, CDR2 SMNVEV (reference sequence). This chain's CDR3 is CASTLSPSGSYNEQFF. The CDR3 nucleotides are TGTGCCAGCACCTTGAGTCCGAGCGGGAGTTACAATGAGCAGTTCTTC.

The chain couples TRBV29-1 to TRBJ2-1; D unresolved. Trimming left V 7 bases short and J 5 bases short, with 6 bases between. Germline loops: CDR1 SQVTM, CDR2 ANQGSEA. The CDR3 contains 10 residues. The CDR3 DNA reads TGCAGCGGCCGGAACAATGAGCAGTTCTTC. Its protein is CSGRNNEQFF.

The V call is TRBV27, the J call TRBJ1-1; 8 positions match TRBD1. In germline, CDR1 is MNHEY, CDR2 SMNVEV (reference sequence). The V and J ends lost 8 bases and 5 bases, in that order; junction bases with no gene match: 13. The length of the CDR3 is 15 residues. CDR3 amino acids: CASWSSGGLGTEAFF. The CDR3, as DNA: TGTGCCAGCTGGAGCTCAGGGGGCCTCGGGACTGAAGCTTTCTTT.

CDR3 sequence (DNA): TGTGCCAGCAGCTTAGCGTGGGGGGGACCGAACACTGAAGCTTTCTTT. This gives the protein CASSLAWGGPNTEAFF. The genes are TRBV7-6 and TRBJ1-1; TRBD1 is a possible D gene (5 bases). Germline V CDR1 and CDR2: SGHVS, FNYEAQ. This CDR3 region has 16 residues. Trimming shortened V by 0 bases and J by 1 base, and 12 bases separated the two germline ends.

This clonotype was detected a few times. The chain carries TRBV2 and TRBJ1-2, with D unclear. The CDR3 is 14 amino acids. CDR1 is SNHLY, CDR2 FYNNEI, per germline. The germline V and J ends were trimmed by 2 bases and 4 bases, with 11 bases remaining between them. The CDR3 protein is CASSEQGPGYGYTF. The CDR3 nucleotides are TGTGCCAGCAGTGAACAAGGGCCAGGCTATGGCTACACCTTC.

In DNA, the CDR3 is TGCAGCGCTGGAGTGGGTCGTGAGGATACGCAGTATTTT. Translation: CSAGVGREDTQYF. The J gene is TRBJ2-3, the V gene TRBV29-1; D is undetermined. The CDR3 has 13 amino acids. Per germline, CDR1 SQVTM and CDR2 ANQGSEA. Trimming shortened V by 7 bases and J by 6 bases, and 17 bases separated the two germline ends.

The rearrangement links TRBV20-1 to TRBJ1-1; 8 positions agree with TRBD1. There are 14 residues in the CDR3. J was trimmed by 8 bases and V by 0 bases; bases with no gene match: 8. Germline CDR1 is DFQATT and CDR2 is SNEGSKA (reference sequence). The CDR3 nucleotides read TGCAGTGCTAGAGATCCCCAGGGGGCCGGGGAAGCTTTCTTT. This codes for CSARDPQGAGEAFF.

This clonotype was seen at least ten times. The J gene is TRBJ2-1, the V gene TRBV27, with 8 bases aligning to TRBD2. Trimming removed 7 bases from V and 5 bases from J; junction bases left unmatched: 4. This CDR3 has 13 residues. Per germline, CDR1 MNHEY and CDR2 SMNVEV (reference sequence). CDR3 DNA sequence: TGTGCCAGCAAGGGACTAGATAACAATGAGCAGTTCTTC. Protein product: CASKGLDNNEQFF.

The rearrangement links TRBV5-1 to TRBJ2-7; 7 bases line up with TRBD1. Unmatched junction bases numbered 13, after V lost 3 bases and J lost 7 bases. Germline V gene data show CDR1 as SGHRS and CDR2 as YFSETQ. This CDR3 is 15 amino acids long. The DNA for the CDR3 is TGCGCCAGCAGCTCGGGACAGAGCTCCTACAATGAGCAGTACTTC. Translation: CASSSGQSSYNEQYF.

This chain joins TRBV7-2 and TRBJ1-3; D is uncertain. Deletions cut 5 bases from V and 8 bases from J, with 10 bases between. Germline-derived CDR1 and CDR2 are SGHTA and FQGNSA. This CDR3 is built from 12 residues. The CDR3 loop is CASSEDRYTIYF. The CDR3 region has the DNA TGTGCCAGCAGCGAGGACCGGTACACCATATATTTT.

The chain uses TRBV5-1 and TRBJ2-5, with 9 nucleotides matching TRBD1. J lost 1 base, V lost 4 bases, and 8 bases had no gene match. CDR3 length equals 16 residues. CDR1 and CDR2 from the germline V gene are SGHRS and YFSETQ. The CDR3: CASSPRQGGLQETQYF. CDR3 DNA: TGCGCCAGCAGCCCGCGACAGGGGGGGCTCCAAGAGACCCAGTACTTC.

This clonotype appeared a few times. The chain carries TRBV6-6 and TRBJ2-1; maybe TRBD1 (6 bases). CDR3 length: 15 residues. In germline, CDR1 is MNHNY, CDR2 SVGAGI (reference sequence). V lost 3 bases, J lost 4 bases, and 13 bases lay in between. CDR3 protein: CASSYGDTRYNEQFF. DNA of the CDR3: TGTGCCAGCAGTTATGGGGACACGAGATACAATGAGCAGTTCTTC.

The rearrangement joins TRBV6-5 to TRBJ2-1; 7 bases align to TRBD2. The CDR3 loop spans 14 amino acids. The V gene's germline CDR1 is MNHEY and CDR2 SVGAGI. Trimming at V came to 5 bases and at J to 15 bases, leaving 16 bases not matched to a gene. The CDR3 region has the DNA TGTGCCAGCAGTGCCACTGGAATCAGCGGGAATGGGTTCTTC. This codes for CASSATGISGNGFF.

The V call is TRBV18, the J call TRBJ1-2; no reliable D call. Germline lookup yields CDR1 KGHSH and CDR2 LQKENI. V lost 3 bases, J lost 2 bases, and 19 bases lay in between. This CDR3 region has 17 residues. The CDR3 bases are TGTGCCAGCTCACCCTACCTCCCAGGCGGCTCAAACTATGGCTACACCTTC. This translates into CASSPYLPGGSNYGYTF.

The V call is TRBV6-1, the J call TRBJ2-1, with 16 bases aligning to TRBD2. The CDR3 covers 19 residues. Germline V gene lookup returns CDR1 MNHNS and CDR2 SASEGT. The junction had 6 bases not matched to a gene; V was cut back by 4 bases and J by 0 bases. The CDR3: CASSGGLAGGSSSYNEQFF. DNA for the CDR3: TGTGCCAGCAGTGGGGGACTAGCGGGAGGGAGCAGCTCCTACAATGAGCAGTTCTTC.

This clonotype was detected a few times. This rearrangement joins TRBV29-1 to TRBJ2-3, with 8 bases identical to TRBD1. The CDR3 totals 15 residues. After removal of 6 bases from V and 4 bases from J, the junction contained 12 bases not matched to a gene. Germline V gene sequence: CDR1 SQVTM, CDR2 ANQGSEA. The CDR3 protein is CSVRWGQGAPDTQYF. CDR3 nucleotides: TGCAGCGTCCGATGGGGGCAGGGGGCCCCAGATACGCAGTATTTT.

This clonotype has just a few counts. V is TRBV20-1 and J is TRBJ2-7; unclear D gene. The germline V gene encodes CDR1 DFQATT and CDR2 SNEGSKA (reference sequence). The CDR3 extends over 15 amino acids. The ends were cut back, 0 bases at V and 9 bases at J, with 21 bases in the middle. In DNA form, the CDR3 reads TGCAGTGCTAGAGATCGGCAACGGTCGTACGGGTGGCAGTACTTC. Its translation: CSARDRQRSYGWQYF.

This clonotype was observed a handful of times. The gene calls are TRBV12-5 and TRBJ2-5; 11 bases fit TRBD2. Per the germline V gene, CDR1 is LGHNT and CDR2 is FRNRAP. The CDR3 is 13 amino acids. Trimming removed 6 bases from V and 11 bases from J; junction bases left unmatched: 8. CDR3 protein: CASGLAGVNEQYF. For the CDR3, the DNA is TGTGCTAGTGGACTAGCGGGAGTAAATGAGCAGTACTTC.

This clonotype was seen only a few times. The chain joins TRBV6-6 to TRBJ1-1; possible D gene TRBD1, 5 bases. This CDR3 is built from 13 residues. The V gene's germline CDR1 is MNHNY and CDR2 SVGAGI (reference sequence). Deletions cut 9 bases from V and 4 bases from J, with 15 bases between. CDR3 coding DNA: TGTGCCAGTTCCGGGACGTTGGGCACTGAAGCTTTCTTT. Translation gives CASSGTLGTEAFF.

The chain is built from TRBV20-1 and TRBJ2-1, with 7 bases matching TRBD2. The length of the CDR3 is 19 residues. Trimming at V came to 3 bases and at J to 1 base, leaving 18 bases not matched to a gene. CDR1 and CDR2 (germline): DFQATT, SNEGSKA (reference sequence). The CDR3 nucleotides are TGCAGTGCTAGCCATCGCCAGGGCCTAGCGGCAAGGTCCTACAATGAGCAGTTCTTC. Its protein is CSASHRQGLAARSYNEQFF.

This sequence joins TRBV28 and TRBJ1-2, with TRBD1 identical over 9 bases. The length of the CDR3 is 13 residues. Unmatched junction bases numbered 7, after V lost 10 bases and J lost 4 bases. Germline CDR1 reads MDHEN; CDR2 reads SYDVKM. The CDR3 nucleotides read TGTGCCATCCACAGGGGGCCAGGCTATGGCTACACCTTC. Residues: CAIHRGPGYGYTF.

This clonotype was observed once. The chain uses TRBV28 and TRBJ2-5; TRBD1 is a possible D gene (5 bases). Germline CDR1 reads MDHEN; CDR2 reads SYDVKM. This CDR3 is built from 13 residues. The V gene lost 8 bases and the J gene lost 5 bases, with 15 bases spanning the gap. The CDR3 DNA reads TGTGCCAGCCCCACAGGAGTCCGTGAGACCCAGTACTTC. Encoded protein: CASPTGVRETQYF.

This clonotype was counted only a few times. The V and J genes are TRBV4-1 and TRBJ2-1, with TRBD2 matching over 7 bases. Looked up from germline, CDR1 is MGHRA and CDR2 is YSYEKL. The trim removed 0 bases at V and 4 bases at J, leaving 9 bases unmatched. This CDR3 is 17 amino acids long. The CDR3 loop is CASSQEVERELYNEQFF. CDR3 in DNA: TGCGCCAGCAGCCAAGAGGTCGAGCGGGAACTATACAATGAGCAGTTCTTC.

This chain uses TRBV28 with TRBJ2-5; D unclear. The J call is in doubt because the DNA end fits TRBJ2-7 better. This CDR3 has 11 amino acids. Germline CDR1 and CDR2: MDHEN and SYDVKM. CDR3 sequence (DNA): TGTGCCAGCAGTTGGAGATACGAGCAGTACTTC. Translated, it gives CASSWRYEQYF.

The chain is built from TRBV3-1 and TRBJ2-4; a weak D match, TRBD2 (6 bases). The CDR3 has 15 residues. CDR1 is LGHDT, CDR2 YNNKEL, per germline (reference sequence). V gave up 3 bases and J gave up 2 bases, with 11 bases separating them. The CDR3 nucleotides read TGTGCCAGCAGCCATGAGGAGGGCCCCAAAAACATTCAGTACTTC. Translated, it gives CASSHEEGPKNIQYF.